This TCR beta chain was documented in a study of control samples from healthy donors and cancer patients. The assay was immunoSEQ multiplex PCR, and TCRdb's table has in-frame clones only and misses some. The sample contains 150,000 to 200,000 clones, over 85% of which appear only once. V was pared by 4 bases and J by 7 bases, with 3 bases of the junction left unmatched. This CDR3 region has 14 residues. Germline lookup yields CDR1 SGHNT and CDR2 YYREEE (reference sequence). The receptor was isolated from a man younger than 45 in good health. The chain carries TRBV5-4 and TRBJ1-6; 9 bases match TRBD1. Sequenced input: blood. The CDR3 nucleotides read TGTGCCAGCAGCGTCGACAGGGGGAATTCACCCCTCCACTTT. Amino acids: CASSVDRGNSPLHF.